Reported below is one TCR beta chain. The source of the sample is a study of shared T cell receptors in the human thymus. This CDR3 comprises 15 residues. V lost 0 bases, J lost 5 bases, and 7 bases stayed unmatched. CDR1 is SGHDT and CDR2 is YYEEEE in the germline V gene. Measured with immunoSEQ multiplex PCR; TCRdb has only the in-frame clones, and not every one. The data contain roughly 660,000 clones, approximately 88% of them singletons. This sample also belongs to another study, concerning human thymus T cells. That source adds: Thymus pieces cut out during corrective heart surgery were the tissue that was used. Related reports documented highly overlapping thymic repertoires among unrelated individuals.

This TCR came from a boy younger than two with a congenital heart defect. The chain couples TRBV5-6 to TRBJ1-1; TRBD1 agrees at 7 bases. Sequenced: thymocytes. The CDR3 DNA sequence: TGTGCCAGCAGCTTGGCCTCAGGGGGGAGGACTGAAGCTTTCTTT. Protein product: CASSLASGGRTEAFF.